These 19 T cell receptor beta chains originate from one sample sequenced in a study of blood T cell repertoires in COVID-19. TCRdb's copy holds only in-frame clones and misses some; the assay was immunoSEQ multiplex PCR. This repertoire shows roughly 380,000 clones, around nine tenths found once; its top ten account for 0.95% to 1.1%. Specimen: PBMCs or T cells enriched from blood (not recorded which). These receptors all stem from a young woman who had been exposed to COVID-19.

V gene TRBV6-5 combines with J gene TRBJ2-3; 15 bases align to TRBD2. The CDR3 is 15 residues long. With 6 bases clipped from V and 6 bases from J, the junction kept 4 bases outside the gene matches. CDR1 and CDR2 from the germline V gene are MNHEY and SVGAGI. The DNA of the CDR3 is TGTGCCAGCAGCCGGACTAGCGGGAGGGCGGATACGCAGTATTTT. Protein sequence: CASSRTSGRADTQYF.

This chain joins TRBV27 and TRBJ1-5; 7 positions agree with TRBD1. The CDR3 extends over 15 amino acids. V lost 5 bases to trimming and J lost 5 bases; unmatched junction nucleotides: 9. The germline V gene has CDR1 MNHEY and CDR2 SMNVEV (reference sequence). The CDR3 reads CASSLLGGGDQPQHF. As DNA, the CDR3 is TGTGCCAGCAGTCTTCTTGGAGGGGGCGATCAGCCCCAGCATTTT.

The V and J genes are TRBV7-9 and TRBJ1-1, with 8 bases aligning to TRBD1. Looked up from germline, CDR1 is SEHNR and CDR2 is FQNEAQ (reference sequence). The V gene end was trimmed by 3 bases and the J gene end by 5 bases; junction bases not matched to a gene: 5. CDR3 size: 14 residues. The CDR3 DNA reads TGTGCCAGCAGCTTTGGACAGGGACCGACTGAAGCTTTCTTT. This sequence encodes CASSFGQGPTEAFF.

The chain couples TRBV7-9 to TRBJ1-2, with a weak D call TRBD1 (6 bases). The CDR3 runs to 14 residues. Trimming left V 8 bases short and J 2 bases short, with 15 bases between. Per the germline V gene, CDR1 is SEHNR and CDR2 is FQNEAQ (reference sequence). The CDR3 sequence is CASSRGSDNYGYTF. The CDR3 bases are TGTGCCAGCTCGAGGGGGTCAGACAACTATGGCTACACCTTC. Complete variable domain (other parts from reference TRBV7-9 and TRBJ1-2): DTGVSQNPRHKITKRGQNVTFRCDPISEHNRLYWYRQTLGQGPEFLTYFQNEAQLEKSRLLSDRFSAERPKGSFSTLEIQRTEQGDSAMYLCASSRGSDNYGYTFGSGTRLTVV.

V gene TRBV5-1 combines with J gene TRBJ2-7, with D possibly being TRBD2 (6 bases). Germline V lookup: CDR1 SGHRS, CDR2 YFSETQ. Trimming removed 0 bases from V and 1 base from J, with 14 bases in between. The CDR3 sequence is 16 residues long. The chain's CDR3 is CASSLGGAGRSYEQYF. The CDR3 region has the DNA TGCGCCAGCAGCTTGGGAGGGGCAGGGAGGTCCTACGAGCAGTACTTC.

For this clone: Because it lacks the conserved phenylalanine or tryptophan at the end, this CDR3 is likely a read error. The DNA is left out, because the CDR3 cannot be placed on it with certainty; the CDR3 is given as TCRdb lists it. This chain links TRBV28 with TRBJ1-6; TRBD1, as called in the table, went unchecked against the DNA. In germline, CDR1 is MDHEN, CDR2 SYDVKM. The length of the CDR3 is 9 amino acids, counting both ends. The CDR3 loop is CASRDREFG.

The chain carries TRBV5-4 and TRBJ1-1; 8 bases agree with TRBD1. Per germline, CDR1 SGHNT and CDR2 YYREEE (reference sequence). The V segment lost 4 bases and the J segment 7 bases; nucleotides outside the gene matches: 9. The CDR3 contains 14 residues. The CDR3 reads CASSLQGELFEAFF. The CDR3 DNA is TGTGCCAGCAGCCTACAGGGGGAGCTTTTTGAAGCTTTCTTT.

This rearrangement joins TRBV20-1 to TRBJ2-7; D possibly corresponds to TRBD2 (5 bases). Germline values: CDR1 DFQATT, CDR2 SNEGSKA (reference sequence). The CDR3 has 13 residues. V lost 3 bases, J lost 2 bases, and 11 bases lay in between. CDR3 bases: TGCAGTGCTAGTGACGGGAACACCTACGAGCAGTACTTC. It specifies CSASDGNTYEQYF.

V and J are TRBV18 and TRBJ1-1; D gene unclear. V shed 1 base and J shed 2 bases, with 11 bases lying between them. Germline loops: CDR1 KGHSH, CDR2 LQKENI. The CDR3 runs to 15 residues. Here the CDR3 reads CASSPLPDYNTEAFF. In DNA, the CDR3 is TGTGCCAGCTCACCACTCCCGGACTACAACACTGAAGCTTTCTTT. Based on the CDR3 plus reference TRBV18 and TRBJ1-1, the full variable domain is NAGVMQNPRHLVRRRGQEARLRCSPMKGHSHVYWYRQLPEEGLKFMVYLQKENIIDESGMPKERFSAEFPKEGPSILRIQQVVRGDSAAYFCASSPLPDYNTEAFFGQGTRLTVV.

The gene calls are TRBV27 and TRBJ1-1; 8 bases match TRBD1. Per the germline V gene, CDR1 is MNHEY and CDR2 is SMNVEV (reference sequence). This CDR3 comprises 15 residues. Trimming took 8 bases from V and 10 from J; bases not matched to a gene: 18. The CDR3: CASQDRDSPYAGAFF. The DNA of the CDR3 is TGTGCCAGCCAGGACAGGGACAGCCCTTATGCAGGAGCTTTCTTT.

V is TRBV25-1 and J is TRBJ1-2; D ambiguous. This CDR3 has 12 amino acids. Germline V lookup: CDR1 MGHDK, CDR2 SYGVNS. The ends were cut back, 1 base at V and 5 bases at J, with 5 bases in the middle. CDR3 nucleotides: TGTGCCAGCAGTGAATCGGGATATGGCTACACCTTC. It specifies CASSESGYGYTF.

The chain recombines TRBV5-1 with TRBJ2-5, with TRBD2 matching 11 bases. In germline, CDR1 is SGHRS, CDR2 YFSETQ. J was trimmed by 5 bases and V by 4 bases; bases with no gene match: 10. The CDR3 loop spans 16 amino acids. DNA for the CDR3: TGCGCCAGCAGCCCACAACTAGCGGGAGTTGGGGAGACCCAGTACTTC. Residues: CASSPQLAGVGETQYF. The variable domain in full, completed from reference TRBV5-1 and TRBJ2-5, reads KAGVTQTPRYLIKTRGQQVTLSCSPISGHRSVSWYQQTPGQGLQFLFEYFSETQRNKGNFPGRFSGRQFSNSRSEMNVSTLELGDSALYLCASSPQLAGVGETQYFGPGTRLLVL.

The CDR3 coding sequence is TGTGCCAGCAGTTTATCAGGGTCTCCCTACAATGAGCAGTTCTTC. This translates into CASSLSGSPYNEQFF. The V call is TRBV28, the J call TRBJ2-1, with D possibly TRBD1 on 5 matching bases. The V gene's germline CDR1 is MDHEN and CDR2 SYDVKM. V lost 1 base and J 2 bases, leaving 9 bases between the germline ends. The CDR3 has 15 amino acids.

This sequence joins TRBV5-1 and TRBJ1-1; TRBD1 might be the D (5 bases). Per germline, CDR1 SGHRS and CDR2 YFSETQ. The CDR3 has 13 residues. Trimming shortened V by 0 bases and J by 10 bases, and 13 bases separated the two germline ends. CDR3 residues: CASSLVGGEIAFF. Written as DNA, the CDR3 is TGCGCCAGCAGCTTGGTGGGGGGAGAGATAGCTTTCTTT.

The gene calls are TRBV3-1 (or the pseudogene TRBV3-2) and TRBJ1-4; perhaps TRBD1 as D (5 bases). The CDR3 is made up of 13 amino acids. V was shortened by 2 bases and J by 7 bases, with 8 bases between the two germline ends. CDR1 is LGHDT and CDR2 is YNNKEL in the germline V gene (reference sequence). DNA for the CDR3: TGTGCCAGCAGCCAACTCAGGGCTGAAAAACTGTTTTTT. Protein product: CASSQLRAEKLFF.

The CDR3 sequence is CASSAGTPSEQYF. CDR3 nucleotides: TGTGCCAGCAGCGCGGGGACCCCCTCCGAGCAGTACTTC. This chain links TRBV5-6 with TRBJ2-7; possibly TRBD2 for D (6 bases). V lost 4 bases to trimming and J lost 6 bases, with 14 bases between them. The CDR3 extends over 13 amino acids. The germline gives CDR1 SGHDT, CDR2 YYEEEE.

V usage is TRBV28 and J usage is TRBJ2-6, with 7 bases matching TRBD1. The CDR3 totals 20 residues. Germline V gene sequence: CDR1 MDHEN, CDR2 SYDVKM. V shed 6 bases and J 4 bases; nucleotides not matched to a gene: 21. The CDR3 nucleotides read TGTGCCAGCAGACGACAGGGTAGGACAGGTGTATTACCCGGGGCCAACGTCCTGACTTTC. It encodes CASRRQGRTGVLPGANVLTF.

This clone was counted once. A much larger clone differs by one base, so this may be a read error. V and J are TRBV2 and TRBJ2-7, with 8 bases matching TRBD1. Germline lookup yields CDR1 SNHLY and CDR2 FYNNEI. The length of the CDR3 is 15 residues. J was trimmed by 0 bases and V by 1 base; bases with no gene match: 2. The CDR3 DNA reads TGTGCCAGCAGTGAAGGGACAGGGAGCTCCTACGAGCAGTACTTC. The encoded protein is CASSEGTGSSYEQYF. The variable domain in full, completed from reference TRBV2 and TRBJ2-7, reads EPEVTQTPSHQVTQMGQEVILRCVPISNHLYFYWYRQILGQKVEFLVSFYNNEISEKSEIFDDQFSVERPDGSNFTLKIRSTKLEDSAMYFCASSEGTGSSYEQYFGPGTRLTVT.

The chain couples TRBV19 to TRBJ1-1, with D possibly being TRBD1 (5 bases). CDR1 and CDR2 from the germline V gene are LNHDA and SQIVND (reference sequence). This CDR3 spans 16 amino acids. V lost 3 bases to trimming and J lost 4 bases, with 18 bases between them. The CDR3 protein is CASSMRTPGSGTEAFF. Here the CDR3 DNA reads TGTGCCAGTAGTATGAGGACACCCGGTTCGGGCACTGAAGCTTTCTTT.